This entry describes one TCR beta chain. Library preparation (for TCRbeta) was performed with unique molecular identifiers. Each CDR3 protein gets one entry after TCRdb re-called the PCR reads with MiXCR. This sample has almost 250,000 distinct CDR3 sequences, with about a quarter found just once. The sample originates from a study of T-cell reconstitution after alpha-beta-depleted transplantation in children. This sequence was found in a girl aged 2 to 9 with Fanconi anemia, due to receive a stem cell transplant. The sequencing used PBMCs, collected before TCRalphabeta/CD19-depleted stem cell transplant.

CDR3 DNA sequence: TGTGCCAGCAGCTTGTGGCGGGAGCCGGCAGATACGCAGTATTTT. Translating gives CASSLWREPADTQYF. The chain couples TRBV11-2 to TRBJ2-3, with TRBD2 identical over 7 bases. The CDR3 is 15 amino acids. With V trimmed by 3 bases and J by 4 bases, 7 bases remained unmatched. The germline CDR1 and CDR2 sequences are SGHAT and FQNNGV.